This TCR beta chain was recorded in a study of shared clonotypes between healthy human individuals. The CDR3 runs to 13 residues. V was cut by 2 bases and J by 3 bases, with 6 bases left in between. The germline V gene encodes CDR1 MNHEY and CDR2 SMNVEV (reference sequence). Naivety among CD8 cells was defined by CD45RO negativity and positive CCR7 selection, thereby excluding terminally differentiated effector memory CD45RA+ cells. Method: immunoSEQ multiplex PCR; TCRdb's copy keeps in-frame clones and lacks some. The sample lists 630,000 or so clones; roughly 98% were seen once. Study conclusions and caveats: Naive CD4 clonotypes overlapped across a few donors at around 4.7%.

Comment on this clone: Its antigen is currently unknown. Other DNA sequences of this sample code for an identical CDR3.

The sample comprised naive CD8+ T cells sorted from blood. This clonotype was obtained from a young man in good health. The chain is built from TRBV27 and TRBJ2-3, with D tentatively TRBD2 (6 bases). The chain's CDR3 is CASSLGRTDTQYF. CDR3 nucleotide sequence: TGTGCCAGCAGTTTAGGGAGGACAGATACGCAGTATTTT.